Below are 11 T cell receptor beta chains sequenced from a single sample in a study of T cell repertoires in cytomegalovirus infection. TCRdb reprocessed the reads via MiXCR and lists one record per CDR3 protein. The data show under 500,000 distinct CDR3 sequences, about 42% seen once. These receptors have no known antigen. The sample was cultured PBMCs, taken from culture after CMV antigen stimulation. The source is a human donor in good health (CMV status not recorded). Some clones in this sample may be carry-over from other donors' samples.

This clonotype was found a few times. V and J are TRBV4-1 and TRBJ2-1; D uncertain. The CDR3 contains 15 residues. Per germline, CDR1 MGHRA and CDR2 YSYEKL. Trimming removed 0 bases at V and 2 bases at J, with 8 bases between. The CDR3 loop is CASSQEAWTYNEQFF. The DNA for the CDR3 is TGCGCCAGCAGCCAAGAAGCCTGGACCTACAATGAGCAGTTCTTC.

The chain combines TRBV5-6 with TRBJ2-7; D call uncertain. The CDR3 contains 15 residues. Germline V lookup: CDR1 SGHDT, CDR2 YYEEEE. Trimming shortened V by 1 base and J by 3 bases, and 14 bases separated the two germline ends. The CDR3 protein is CASSLSSRPLYEQYF. As DNA, the CDR3 is TGTGCCAGCAGCTTGAGTTCGCGACCTCTCTACGAGCAGTACTTC.

The V gene is TRBV2, the J gene TRBJ1-6, with TRBD1 identical over 8 bases. There are 14 residues in the CDR3. V shed 5 bases, J shed 9 bases, and the junction held 6 bases outside the gene matches. CDR1 is SNHLY, CDR2 FYNNEI, per germline. In DNA form, the CDR3 reads TGTGCCAGCAGTACGCGGACAGGGAGTTCACCCCTCCACTTT. Protein product: CASSTRTGSSPLHF.

This chain links TRBV20-1 with TRBJ2-3, with D possibly TRBD2 on 6 matching bases. The V and J ends lost 6 bases and 4 bases respectively, with 17 bases between them. The CDR3 is 14 residues long. CDR1 is DFQATT and CDR2 is SNEGSKA in the germline V gene (reference sequence). The CDR3 sequence is CSARAGRGPDTQYF. The CDR3 DNA is TGCAGTGCCCGGGCCGGGCGGGGCCCAGATACGCAGTATTTT.

This clonotype was detected only a few times. The chain joins TRBV7-8 to TRBJ2-5; D is unresolved. Between the trimmed V and J ends, which lost 2 bases and 3 bases, there was a span of 4 bases. The germline gives CDR1 SGHVS, CDR2 FQNEAQ. CDR3 length: 12 amino acids. The DNA of the CDR3 is TGTGCCAGCAGCTTAAGAGAAGAGACCCAGTACTTC. Its translation: CASSLREETQYF.

This chain links TRBV29-1 with TRBJ1-1; D is ambiguous. V was trimmed by 1 base and J by 1 base, leaving 1 base between them. Per germline, CDR1 SQVTM and CDR2 ANQGSEA. The length of the CDR3 is 11 residues. CDR3 DNA: TGCAGCGTTGAAGGGAACACTGAAGCTTTCTTT. Translation gives CSVEGNTEAFF.

The V call is TRBV6-1, the J call TRBJ1-5; no firm D call. The germline CDR1 and CDR2 sequences are MNHNS and SASEGT. Trimming took off 5 bases at V and 2 bases at J, with 10 bases between the two ends. This CDR3 region has 14 residues. The CDR3 reads CASSQAEGNQPQHF. CDR3 nucleotides: TGTGCCAGCAGTCAGGCCGAGGGCAATCAGCCCCAGCATTTT.

This clonotype was picked up many times. The chain joins TRBV7-2 to TRBJ2-3; no clear D. With 4 bases removed from V and 2 bases from J, the gap between germline ends came to 4 bases. Per the germline V gene, CDR1 is SGHTA and CDR2 is FQGNSA. CDR3 length: 12 residues. DNA of the CDR3: TGTGCCAGCAGCTCCACCACAGATACGCAGTATTTT. Translated: CASSSTTDTQYF.

The rearrangement joins TRBV12-3 or TRBV12-4 to TRBJ1-3, with 7 bases identical to TRBD1. CDR3 length: 13 amino acids. With 10 bases clipped from V and 2 bases from J, the junction kept 5 bases outside the gene matches. The CDR3 protein is CATSTGTGNTIYF. DNA of the CDR3: TGTGCCACCTCGACAGGGACTGGAAACACCATATATTTT.

V usage is TRBV11-2 and J usage is TRBJ2-7, with D unresolved. This CDR3 region has 13 residues. Germline CDR1 is SGHAT and CDR2 is FQNNGV. The V and J ends lost 5 bases and 7 bases respectively, with 15 bases between them. The CDR3 DNA sequence: TGTGCCAGCAGCCCCCTAGTAAGGGTTGAGCAGTACTTC. Amino acids: CASSPLVRVEQYF. The variable domain in full, with the rest retrieved from reference TRBV11-2 and TRBJ2-7, is EAGVAQSPRYKIIEKRQSVAFWCNPISGHATLYWYQQILGQGPKLLIQFQNNGVVDDSQLPKDRFSAERLKGVDSTLKIQPAKLEDSAVYLCASSPLVRVEQYFGPGTRLTVT.

Only one count was recorded for this clonotype. The chain couples TRBV20-1 to TRBJ1-1; no definite D call. This CDR3 is built from 16 residues. Germline V gene sequence: CDR1 DFQATT, CDR2 SNEGSKA (reference sequence). Between the trimmed V and J ends, which lost 2 bases and 1 base, there was a span of 17 bases. Here the CDR3 DNA reads TGCAGTGCTAGACCTTCTATTCGGGTTTGGAACACTGAAGCTTTCTTT. Translated, it gives CSARPSIRVWNTEAFF.